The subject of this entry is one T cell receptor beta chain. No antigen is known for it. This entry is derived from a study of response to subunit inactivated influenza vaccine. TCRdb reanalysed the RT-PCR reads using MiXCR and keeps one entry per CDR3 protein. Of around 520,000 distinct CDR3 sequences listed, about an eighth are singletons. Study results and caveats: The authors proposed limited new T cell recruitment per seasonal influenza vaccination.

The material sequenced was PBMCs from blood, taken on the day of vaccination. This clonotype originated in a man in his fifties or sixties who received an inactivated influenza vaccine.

In DNA form, the CDR3 reads TGCGCCAGCAGCACCTGGGACTGGAGGGTCCCCTACGAGCAGTACTTC. Amino acids: CASSTWDWRVPYEQYF. The chain uses TRBV5-1 and TRBJ2-7, with a possible D match to TRBD2 (6 bases). The germline CDR1 and CDR2 sequences are SGHRS and YFSETQ. The germline V and J ends were trimmed by 4 bases and 2 bases, with 19 bases remaining between them. This CDR3 is 16 amino acids long.